This T cell receptor beta chain stems from a study of blood T cell repertoires in COVID-19. At the level of the study: Material from acute and convalescent COVID-19 was sourced from the United States, Italy and Spain.

V lost 0 bases, J lost 1 base, and 9 bases lay in between. CDR1 is LGHDT and CDR2 is YNNKEL in the germline V gene (reference sequence). The CDR3 is 15 amino acids. Clones were read by immunoSEQ multiplex PCR, and TCRdb kept only the in-frame ones, dropping some. The sample lists roughly 300,000 clones, 88% seen once, with roughly 9% in the top ten. This clone was observed a single time. Sequences were obtained from peripheral blood. This rearrangement joins TRBV3-1 (or the pseudogene TRBV3-2) to TRBJ1-2; perhaps TRBD1 as D (5 bases). This sequence originates from a man aged 18 to 30 with active or convalescent COVID-19. DNA of the CDR3: TGTGCCAGCAGCCAAGATCGACAGCATAACTATGGCTACACCTTC. Its protein product is CASSQDRQHNYGYTF.